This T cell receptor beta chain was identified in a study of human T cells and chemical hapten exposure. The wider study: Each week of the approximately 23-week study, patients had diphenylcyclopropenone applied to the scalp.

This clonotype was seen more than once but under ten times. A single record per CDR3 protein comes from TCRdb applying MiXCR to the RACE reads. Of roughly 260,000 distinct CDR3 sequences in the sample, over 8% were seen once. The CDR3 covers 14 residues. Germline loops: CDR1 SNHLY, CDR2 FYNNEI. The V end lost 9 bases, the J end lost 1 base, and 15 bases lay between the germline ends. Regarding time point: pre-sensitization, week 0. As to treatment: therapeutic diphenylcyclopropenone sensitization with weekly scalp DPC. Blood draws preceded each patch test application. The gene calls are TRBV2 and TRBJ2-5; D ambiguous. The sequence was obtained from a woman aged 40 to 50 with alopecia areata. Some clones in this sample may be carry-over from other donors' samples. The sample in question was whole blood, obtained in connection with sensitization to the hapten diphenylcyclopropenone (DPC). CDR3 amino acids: CASTRTSSQETQYF. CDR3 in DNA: TGTGCCAGTACCAGAACCTCCAGCCAAGAGACCCAGTACTTC.